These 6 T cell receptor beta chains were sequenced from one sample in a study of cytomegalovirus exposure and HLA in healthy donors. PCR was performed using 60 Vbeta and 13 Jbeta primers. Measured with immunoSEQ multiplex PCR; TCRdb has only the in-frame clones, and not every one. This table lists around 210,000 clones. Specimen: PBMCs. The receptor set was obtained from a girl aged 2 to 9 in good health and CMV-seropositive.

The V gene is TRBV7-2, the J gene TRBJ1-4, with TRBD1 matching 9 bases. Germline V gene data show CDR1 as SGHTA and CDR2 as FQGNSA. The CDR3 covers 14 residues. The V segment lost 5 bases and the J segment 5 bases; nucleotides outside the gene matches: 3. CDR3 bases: TGTGCCAGCAGCAAAGGACAGGGGAATGAAAAACTGTTTTTT. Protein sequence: CASSKGQGNEKLFF.

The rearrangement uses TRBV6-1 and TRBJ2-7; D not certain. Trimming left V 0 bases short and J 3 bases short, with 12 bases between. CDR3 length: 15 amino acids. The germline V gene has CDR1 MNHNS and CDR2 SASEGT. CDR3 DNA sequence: TGTGCCAGCAGTGAAGCGCTAGTAGGTGTCTACGAGCAGTACTTC. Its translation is CASSEALVGVYEQYF.

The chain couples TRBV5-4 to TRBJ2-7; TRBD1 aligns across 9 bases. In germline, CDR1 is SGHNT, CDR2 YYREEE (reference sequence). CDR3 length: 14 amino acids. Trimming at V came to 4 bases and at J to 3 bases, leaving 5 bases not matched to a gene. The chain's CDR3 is CASSASGQGYEQYF. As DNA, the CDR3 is TGTGCCAGCAGCGCATCGGGACAGGGCTACGAGCAGTACTTC.

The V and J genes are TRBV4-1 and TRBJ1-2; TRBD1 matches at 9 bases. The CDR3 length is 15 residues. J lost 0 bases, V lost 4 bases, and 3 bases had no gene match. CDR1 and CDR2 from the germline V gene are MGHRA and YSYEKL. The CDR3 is CASSRGQGPNYGYTF. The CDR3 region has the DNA TGCGCCAGCAGCCGGGGACAGGGCCCTAACTATGGCTACACCTTC.

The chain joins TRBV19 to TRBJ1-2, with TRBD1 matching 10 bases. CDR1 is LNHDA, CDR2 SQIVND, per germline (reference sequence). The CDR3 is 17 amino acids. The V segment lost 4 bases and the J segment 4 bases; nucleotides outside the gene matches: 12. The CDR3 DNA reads TGTGCCAGTAGTACCGCTACCGGACAGGGGGGAGCCTATGGCTACACCTTC. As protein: CASSTATGQGGAYGYTF.

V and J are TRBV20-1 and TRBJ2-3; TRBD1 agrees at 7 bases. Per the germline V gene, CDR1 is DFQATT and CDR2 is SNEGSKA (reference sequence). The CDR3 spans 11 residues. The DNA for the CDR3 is TGCGCAACTCAGGACAGGGATACGCAGTATTTT. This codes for CATQDRDTQYF.